This is a list of T cell receptor beta chains from one sample in a study of blood T cell repertoires in COVID-19. The repertoire was sequenced with immunoSEQ multiplex PCR; TCRdb's copy has only in-frame clones and lacks some. The repertoire holds 130,000 to 150,000 clones, with about 83% as singletons. The specimen sequenced was PBMCs or T cells enriched from blood (not recorded which). The receptors were sampled from a woman aged 45-65 years who had been exposed to COVID-19. The CDR3 runs from the conserved cysteine through the conserved F or W. D genes are given only for firm matches. The listing skips clone size in some rows; elsewhere it reads once, few, many or a size class.

>-|TRBJ1-4|-|TRBV7-9
TGTGCCAGCAGCTTAGTAGGATCGGGGGAAAAACTGTTTTTT
CASSLVGSGEKLFF
>-|TRBJ1-2|-|TRBV5-6
TGTGCCAGCAGTTGGGGGGGTGGCTACACCTTC
CASSWGGGYTF
>few|TRBJ1-3|TRBD1|TRBV28
TGTGCCAGCAGCCTCCCCCAGGGGGCAGTTGGAAACACCATATATTTT
CASSLPQGAVGNTIYF
>-|TRBJ1-4|-|TRBV7-9
TGTGCCAGCAGCTTATGGGGGGGCCTTAATGAAAAACTGTTTTTT
CASSLWGGLNEKLFF
>-|TRBJ2-7|TRBD1|TRBV11-2
TGTGCCAGCAGCTTCTCCGGGACAGGGGCCCACGAGCAGTACTTC
CASSFSGTGAHEQYF
>-|TRBJ2-7|-|TRBV11-3
TGTGCCAGCAGCTCCGACAGCTACGAGCAGTACTTC
CASSSDSYEQYF
>-|TRBJ1-1|-|TRBV6-5
TGTGCCAGCAGCCGTCCCCCGGGGGTAAGAGCTTTCTTT
CASSRPPGVRAFF
>once|TRBJ1-1|-|TRBV9
TGTGCCAGCAGCGTAGGACAGTTCACTGAAGCTTTCTTT
CASSVGQFTEAFF
>once|TRBJ2-1|-|TRBV9
TGTGCCAGCAGCGTAGCAGGGGTAACCTACAATGAGCAGTTCTTC
CASSVAGVTYNEQFF
>-|TRBJ1-1|-|TRBV5-6
TGTGCCAGCAGACCCCGGGGTAGCACTGAAGCTTTCTTT
CASRPRGSTEAFF
>-|TRBJ2-5|TRBD1|TRBV19
TGTGCCAGTAGTACCTCACAGGGGGCTAGTGTGACCCAGTACTTC
CASSTSQGASVTQYF
>-|TRBJ1-2|-|TRBV5-1
TGCGCCAGCAGCGCCACAGGTTTTGGCTACACCTTC
CASSATGFGYTF
>-|TRBJ2-2|TRBD1|TRBV24-1
TGTGCCACCAGTGACCCCACCGGGACAGGGGTCGCCGGGGAGCTGTTTTTT
CATSDPTGTGVAGELFF
>-|TRBJ2-1|TRBD1|TRBV6-6
TGTGCCAGCAGCTATCCGGGACAGGGCAACAATGAGCAGTTCTTC
CASSYPGQGNNEQFF
>-|TRBJ1-2|-|TRBV4-1
TGCGCCAGCAGAAAGACAGGCGTTAACTATGGCTACACCTTC
CASRKTGVNYGYTF
>-|TRBJ2-5|-|TRBV10-2
TGCGCCAGCATGAGGAGCTTTACGTACCAAGAGACCCAGTACTTC
CASMRSFTYQETQYF